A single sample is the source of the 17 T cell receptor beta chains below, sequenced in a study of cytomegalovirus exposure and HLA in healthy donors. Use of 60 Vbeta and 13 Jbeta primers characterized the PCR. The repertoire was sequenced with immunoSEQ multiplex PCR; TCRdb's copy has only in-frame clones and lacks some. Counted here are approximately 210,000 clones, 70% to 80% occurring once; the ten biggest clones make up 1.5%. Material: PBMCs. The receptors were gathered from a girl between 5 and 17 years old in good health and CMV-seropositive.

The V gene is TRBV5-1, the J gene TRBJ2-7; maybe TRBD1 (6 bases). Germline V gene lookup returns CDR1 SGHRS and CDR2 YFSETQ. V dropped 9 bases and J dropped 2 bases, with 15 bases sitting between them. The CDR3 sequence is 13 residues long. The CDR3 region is CATGRQGPYEQYF. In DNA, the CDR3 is TGCGCCACCGGGCGGCAGGGGCCCTACGAGCAGTACTTC.

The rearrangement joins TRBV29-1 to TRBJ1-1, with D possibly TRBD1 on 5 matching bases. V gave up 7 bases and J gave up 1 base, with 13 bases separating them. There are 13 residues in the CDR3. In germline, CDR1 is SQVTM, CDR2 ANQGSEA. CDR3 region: CSGGETTNTEAFF. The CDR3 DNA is TGCAGCGGGGGGGAGACAACGAACACTGAAGCTTTCTTT.

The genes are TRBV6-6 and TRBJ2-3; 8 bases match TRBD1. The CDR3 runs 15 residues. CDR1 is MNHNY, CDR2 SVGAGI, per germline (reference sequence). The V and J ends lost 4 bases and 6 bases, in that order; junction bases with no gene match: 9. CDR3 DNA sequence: TGTGCCAGCAGTTCGTGGGACAGGCTGGGGGATACGCAGTATTTT. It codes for CASSSWDRLGDTQYF.

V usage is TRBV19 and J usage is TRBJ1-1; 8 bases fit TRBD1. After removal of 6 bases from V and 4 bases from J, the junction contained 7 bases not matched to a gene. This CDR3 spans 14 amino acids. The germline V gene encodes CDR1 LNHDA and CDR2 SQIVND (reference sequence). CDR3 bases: TGTGCCAGTAGCAAGACAGGGGACGGCACTGAAGCTTTCTTT. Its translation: CASSKTGDGTEAFF.

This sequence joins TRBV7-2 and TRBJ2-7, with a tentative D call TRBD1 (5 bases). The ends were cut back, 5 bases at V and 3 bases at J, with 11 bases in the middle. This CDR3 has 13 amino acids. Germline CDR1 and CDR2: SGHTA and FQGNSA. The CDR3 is CASSPQGIYEQYF. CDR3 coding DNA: TGTGCCAGCAGCCCCCAGGGCATCTACGAGCAGTACTTC.

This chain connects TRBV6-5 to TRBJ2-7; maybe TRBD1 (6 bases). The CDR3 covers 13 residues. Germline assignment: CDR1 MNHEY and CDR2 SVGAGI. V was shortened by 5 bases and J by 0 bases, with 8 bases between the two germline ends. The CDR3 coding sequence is TGTGCCAGCAGTGGACAGCTCTCCTACGAGCAGTACTTC. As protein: CASSGQLSYEQYF.

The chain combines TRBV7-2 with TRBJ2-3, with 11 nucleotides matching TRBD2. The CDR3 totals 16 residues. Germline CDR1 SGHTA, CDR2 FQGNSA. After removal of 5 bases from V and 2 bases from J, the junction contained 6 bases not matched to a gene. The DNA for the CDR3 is TGTGCCAGCAGCACAAATAGCGGGGGGGTCACAGATACGCAGTATTTT. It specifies CASSTNSGGVTDTQYF.

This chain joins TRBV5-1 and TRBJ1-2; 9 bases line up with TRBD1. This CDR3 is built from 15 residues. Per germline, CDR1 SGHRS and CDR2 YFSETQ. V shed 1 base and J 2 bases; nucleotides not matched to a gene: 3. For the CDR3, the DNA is TGCGCCAGCAGCTTGACAGGGGGCTTGAACTATGGCTACACCTTC. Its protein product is CASSLTGGLNYGYTF.

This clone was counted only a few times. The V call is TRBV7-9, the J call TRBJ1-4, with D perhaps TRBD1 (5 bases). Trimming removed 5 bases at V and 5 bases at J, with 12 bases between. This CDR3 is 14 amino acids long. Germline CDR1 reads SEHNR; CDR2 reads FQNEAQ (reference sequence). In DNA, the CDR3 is TGTGCCAGCAGCCCCGGGACTTTAAATGAAAAACTGTTTTTT. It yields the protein CASSPGTLNEKLFF.

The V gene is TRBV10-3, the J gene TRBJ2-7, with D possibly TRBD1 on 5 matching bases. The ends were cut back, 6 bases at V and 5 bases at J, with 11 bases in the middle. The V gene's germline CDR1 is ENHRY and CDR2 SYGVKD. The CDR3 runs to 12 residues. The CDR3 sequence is CAIRGAGNEQYF. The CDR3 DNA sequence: TGTGCCATCAGAGGGGCTGGTAACGAGCAGTACTTC.

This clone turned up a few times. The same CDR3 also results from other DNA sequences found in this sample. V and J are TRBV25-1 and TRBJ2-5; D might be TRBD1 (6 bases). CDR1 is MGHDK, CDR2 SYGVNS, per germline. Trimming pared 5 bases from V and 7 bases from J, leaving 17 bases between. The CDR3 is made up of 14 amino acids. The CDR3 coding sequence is TGTGCCAGCAGTCTAGGACAGCCAGGGATGACCCAGTACTTC. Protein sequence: CASSLGQPGMTQYF.

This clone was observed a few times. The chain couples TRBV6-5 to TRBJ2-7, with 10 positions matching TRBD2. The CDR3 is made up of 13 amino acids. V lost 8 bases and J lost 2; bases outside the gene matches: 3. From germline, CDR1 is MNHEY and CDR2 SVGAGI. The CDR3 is CASQGTSAYEQYF. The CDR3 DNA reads TGTGCCAGCCAGGGGACTAGCGCCTACGAGCAGTACTTC.

This chain's CDR3 is CASSHWTGRWPDTTEAFF. The CDR3 coding sequence is TGTGCCAGTAGTCATTGGACAGGGCGCTGGCCCGATACAACTGAAGCTTTCTTT. V is TRBV19 and J is TRBJ1-1, with 8 bases that match TRBD1. CDR1 is LNHDA, CDR2 SQIVND, per germline (reference sequence). After removal of 5 bases from V and 5 bases from J, the junction contained 19 bases not matched to a gene. The CDR3 length is 18 residues.

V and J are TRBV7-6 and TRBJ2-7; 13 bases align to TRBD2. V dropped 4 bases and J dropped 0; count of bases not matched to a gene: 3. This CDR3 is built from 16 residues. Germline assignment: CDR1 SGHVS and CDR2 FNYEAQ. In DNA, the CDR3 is TGTGCCAGCAGCTGGGGACTAGCGGGGACCTCCTACGAGCAGTACTTC. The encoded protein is CASSWGLAGTSYEQYF.

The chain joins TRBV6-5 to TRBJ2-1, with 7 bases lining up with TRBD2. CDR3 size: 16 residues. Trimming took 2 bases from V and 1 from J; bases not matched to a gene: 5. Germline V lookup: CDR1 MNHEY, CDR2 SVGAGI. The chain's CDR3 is CASSYEAGESYNEQFF. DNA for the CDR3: TGTGCCAGCAGTTACGAGGCGGGGGAATCCTACAATGAGCAGTTCTTC.

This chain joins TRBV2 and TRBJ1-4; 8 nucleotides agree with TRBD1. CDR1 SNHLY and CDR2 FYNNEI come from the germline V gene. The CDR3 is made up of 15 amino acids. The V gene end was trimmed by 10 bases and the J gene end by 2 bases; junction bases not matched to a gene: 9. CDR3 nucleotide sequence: TGTGCCAACCGACAGAGGACAGGGACTAATGAAAAACTGTTTTTT. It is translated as CANRQRTGTNEKLFF. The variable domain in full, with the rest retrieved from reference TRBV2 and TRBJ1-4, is EPEVTQTPSHQVTQMGQEVILRCVPISNHLYFYWYRQILGQKVEFLVSFYNNEISEKSEIFDDQFSVERPDGSNFTLKIRSTKLEDSAMYFCANRQRTGTNEKLFFGSGTQLSVL.

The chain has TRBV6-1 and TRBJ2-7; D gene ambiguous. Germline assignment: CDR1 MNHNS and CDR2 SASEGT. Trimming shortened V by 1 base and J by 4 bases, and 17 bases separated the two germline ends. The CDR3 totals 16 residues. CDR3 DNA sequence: TGTGCCAGCAGTGAAGAACAGCACCTGATCATATACGAGCAGTACTTC. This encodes CASSEEQHLIIYEQYF.